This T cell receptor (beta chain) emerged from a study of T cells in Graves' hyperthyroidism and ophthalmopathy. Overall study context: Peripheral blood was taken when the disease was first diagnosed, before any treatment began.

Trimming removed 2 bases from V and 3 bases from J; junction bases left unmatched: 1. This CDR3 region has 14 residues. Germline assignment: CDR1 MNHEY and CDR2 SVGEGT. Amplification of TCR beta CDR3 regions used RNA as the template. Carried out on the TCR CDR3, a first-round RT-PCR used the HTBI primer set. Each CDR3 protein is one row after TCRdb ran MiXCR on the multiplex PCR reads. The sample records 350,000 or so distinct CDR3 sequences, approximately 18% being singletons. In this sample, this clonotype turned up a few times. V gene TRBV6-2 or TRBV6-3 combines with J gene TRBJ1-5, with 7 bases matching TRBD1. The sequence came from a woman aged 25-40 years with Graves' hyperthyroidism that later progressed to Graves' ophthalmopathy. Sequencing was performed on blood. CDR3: CASSYRGPNQPQHF. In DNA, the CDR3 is TGTGCCAGCAGTTACAGGGGGCCCAATCAGCCCCAGCATTTT.